One and the same sample provided the 15 T cell receptor beta chains below, sequenced in a study of Ad26.COV2.S vaccination and SARS-CoV-2 variants (dated by TCRdb to about 2021). Taken with the paper, the label for treatment or condition translates to: 19 received Ad26.COV2.S at low or high dose, single or two shots; roughly five received placebo; per-sample allocation not given. Repertoires of vaccine and placebo recipients were sequenced from samples collected on day 63 after the first injection. The library was made by the immunoSEQ multiplex PCR assay. The immuneACCESS repertoire file appears here via TCRdb, limited to in-frame rearrangements. These files lack a portion of the clones; in checked studies, under half of the deficit traces to unresolved V genes, and the cause of the others is not known. The sample profile shows 350,000 to 450,000 clones; around nine tenths of them were found once. The top ten constitute under 2% of the sample.

The source was peripheral blood, collected in a trial of Ad26.COV2.S vaccine versus placebo. The receptors shown here come from a person between 18 and 60 years old who received the Ad26.COV2.S COVID-19 vaccine or a placebo.

The sample holds one count of this clone. The chain employs TRBV11-2 and TRBJ1-1, with D perhaps matching TRBD1 (6 bases). Germline loops: CDR1 SGHAT, CDR2 FQNNGV. CDR3 length: 15 residues. With 1 base removed from V and 6 bases from J, the gap between germline ends came to 15 bases. The DNA for the CDR3 is TGTGCCAGCAGCTTAGTGGGAACAGGGAGTGCTGAAGCTTTCTTT. It is translated as CASSLVGTGSAEAFF.

To note about this clone: The junction does not match germline at one end; this may be a read error. The CDR3 sequence: CASSRRAGGNAGELFF. DNA for the CDR3: TGTGCCAGCAGCCGACGGGCGGGGGGGAACGCCGGGGAGCTGTTTTTT. The V and J genes are TRBV27 and TRBJ2-2; 9 nucleotides match TRBD2. CDR3 size: 16 residues. Germline V lookup: CDR1 MNHEY, CDR2 SMNVEV (reference sequence).

The CDR3 spells CASSRGSAADTQYF. The CDR3 nucleotides read TGTGCCAGCAGTCGGGGGTCGGCGGCCGATACGCAGTATTTT. The rearrangement uses TRBV6-5 and TRBJ2-3, with D perhaps TRBD2 (6 bases). The CDR3 totals 14 residues. Germline values: CDR1 MNHEY, CDR2 SVGAGI. V was cut by 5 bases and J by 6 bases, with 15 bases left in between.

The genes are TRBV10-3 and TRBJ2-3; D may be TRBD1 (5 bases). Looked up from germline, CDR1 is ENHRY and CDR2 is SYGVKD. Trimming removed 10 bases from V and 3 bases from J, with 14 bases in between. There are 13 residues in the CDR3. The CDR3 loop reads CATSAQVTDTQYF. The CDR3 nucleotides are TGTGCCACCTCTGCACAGGTGACAGATACGCAGTATTTT.

The gene calls are TRBV10-3 and TRBJ2-5; D is perhaps TRBD2 (6 bases). Trimming took 10 bases from V and 4 from J, leaving 16 bases between them. The CDR3 loop spans 13 amino acids. Germline assignment: CDR1 ENHRY and CDR2 SYGVKD. In DNA form, the CDR3 reads TGTGCCACCTTAGCGGCTGGGGGAGAGACCCAGTACTTC. Translated: CATLAAGGETQYF.

The rearrangement joins TRBV15 to TRBJ2-7; tentatively, D is TRBD1 (6 bases). Trimming cost V 5 bases and J 1 base, with 15 bases left between them. Germline-derived CDR1 and CDR2 are LNHNV and YYDKDF (reference sequence). The CDR3 totals 15 residues. The CDR3 reads CATSGGGQPSYEQYF. In nucleotides, the CDR3 is TGTGCCACCAGCGGAGGAGGACAGCCTTCCTACGAGCAGTACTTC.

J is TRBJ2-6 and V is TRBV24-1; no firm D call. The V gene lost 5 bases and the J gene lost 3 bases, with 10 bases spanning the gap. The length of the CDR3 is 15 residues. Germline CDR1 KGHDR, CDR2 SFDVKD. The CDR3 DNA follows: TGTGCCACCAGTGCCCCTCTATTTGGGGCCAACGTCCTGACTTTC. Translated, it gives CATSAPLFGANVLTF.

The chain has TRBV14 and TRBJ1-4; D gene unclear. The CDR3 contains 15 residues. Trimming left V 1 base short and J 1 base short, with 7 bases between. The germline gives CDR1 SGHDN, CDR2 FVKESK. The CDR3 region has the DNA TGTGCCAGCAGCCAAGTCGGGATAACTAATGAAAAACTGTTTTTT. This codes for CASSQVGITNEKLFF.

The chain links TRBV28 to TRBJ2-7; TRBD2 aligns across 9 bases. Per the germline V gene, CDR1 is MDHEN and CDR2 is SYDVKM. This CDR3 is built from 15 residues. Trimming cost V 10 bases and J 1 base; bases outside gene matches: 11. The CDR3 DNA is TGTGCCACCAAGGCGGGGGGGGCGTCGTCCTACGAGCAGTACTTC. This gives the protein CATKAGGASSYEQYF. Variable domain in full (rest from reference TRBV28 and TRBJ2-7): DVKVTQSSRYLVKRTGEKVFLECVQDMDHENMFWYRQDPGLGLRLIYFSYDVKMKEKGDIPEGYSVSREKKERFSLILESASTNQTSMYLCATKAGGASSYEQYFGPGTRLTVT.

This clone was counted a single time. The rearrangement uses TRBV5-1 and TRBJ2-7; D might be TRBD2 (6 bases). The CDR3 is 14 residues long. The V end was cut by 4 bases, the J end by 3 bases, with 14 bases between. CDR1 is SGHRS and CDR2 is YFSETQ in the germline V gene. This chain's CDR3 is CASSEEGSGYEQYF. The CDR3 DNA is TGCGCCAGCAGCGAAGAGGGTAGCGGCTACGAGCAGTACTTC.

The gene calls are TRBV27 and TRBJ1-1, with D unresolved. The CDR3 covers 13 residues. Trimming shortened V by 4 bases and J by 0 bases, and 6 bases separated the two germline ends. CDR1 and CDR2 from the germline V gene are MNHEY and SMNVEV (reference sequence). This CDR3 is CASSSPLNTEAFF. The CDR3 nucleotides read TGTGCCAGCAGTTCCCCATTGAACACTGAAGCTTTCTTT.

The chain is built from TRBV6-6 and TRBJ1-4; perhaps TRBD1 as D (5 bases). Germline V lookup: CDR1 MNHNY, CDR2 SVGAGI (reference sequence). Trimming removed 2 bases from V and 1 base from J, with 11 bases in between. This CDR3 is built from 16 residues. CDR3 residues: CASSYGARGTNEKLFF. The CDR3 bases are TGTGCCAGCAGTTACGGGGCAAGAGGAACTAATGAAAAACTGTTTTTT.

The chain couples TRBV30 to TRBJ2-2, with 8 bases aligning to TRBD2. V dropped 0 bases and J dropped 7; count of bases not matched to a gene: 4. Germline CDR1 is GTSNPN and CDR2 is SVGIG (reference sequence). CDR3 length: 14 amino acids. CDR3 protein: CAWSVAGVGGELFF. The CDR3, as DNA: TGTGCCTGGAGTGTAGCGGGAGTGGGCGGGGAGCTGTTTTTT.

The gene calls are TRBV6-5 and TRBJ2-1; 13 bases line up with TRBD2. V gave up 7 bases and J gave up 6 bases; unmatched junction bases: 6. The germline V gene has CDR1 MNHEY and CDR2 SVGAGI. CDR3 length: 15 residues. The CDR3, as DNA: TGTGCCAGCAATATAGGACTAGCGGGAGTCAATGAGCAGTTCTTC. This translates into CASNIGLAGVNEQFF.

This chain connects TRBV7-2 to TRBJ2-3, with TRBD2 matching over 10 bases. This CDR3 has 15 amino acids. From germline, CDR1 is SGHTA and CDR2 FQGNSA. J lost 4 bases, V lost 5 bases, and 6 bases had no gene match. CDR3 protein: CASSPSGSAPDTQYF. The CDR3 DNA sequence: TGTGCCAGCAGCCCTAGCGGGAGCGCCCCAGATACGCAGTATTTT.